These 10 T cell receptor beta chains came from one sample sequenced in a study of spatial heterogeneity in lung cancer. One entry per CDR3 protein, called by TCRdb with MiXCR from the 5' RACE reads. This sample carries under 150,000 distinct CDR3 sequences, 12% of them seen once, and the ten largest clones take over 15%. Time point: blood at routine non-recurrence follow-up after resection. The sequenced material consisted of unsorted whole RNA from tumor, nontumor lung or frozen PBMC. The specimen was PBMCs, collected at follow-up. These TCRs come from a male donor with early-stage non-small cell lung cancer.

This chain connects TRBV28 to TRBJ1-6; TRBD1 is a possible D gene (5 bases). V lost 5 bases and J lost 10, with 18 bases in between. This CDR3 contains 15 residues. Germline lookup yields CDR1 MDHEN and CDR2 SYDVKM. CDR3 region: CASSGPGTVLSPLHF. The CDR3, as DNA: TGTGCCAGCAGTGGACCCGGGACGGTGCTCTCACCCCTCCACTTT.

This clonotype has just a few counts. This chain connects TRBV7-9 to TRBJ1-2; no clear D gene. Trimming left V 1 base short and J 4 bases short, with 10 bases between. This CDR3 has 14 residues. Germline-derived CDR1 and CDR2 are SEHNR and FQNEAQ (reference sequence). In DNA form, the CDR3 reads TGTGCCAGCAGCTTAGTCAGCCAAGGCTATGGCTACACCTTC. This encodes CASSLVSQGYGYTF.

This clonotype was observed many times. The V and J genes are TRBV10-3 and TRBJ2-2, with a possible D match to TRBD1 (6 bases). V lost 10 bases and J lost 1, with 13 bases in between. Germline V gene data show CDR1 as ENHRY and CDR2 as SYGVKD. The CDR3 sequence is 14 residues long. The CDR3 loop is CATNQGGNTGELFF. The CDR3 DNA reads TGTGCCACGAATCAAGGGGGGAACACCGGGGAGCTGTTTTTT.

This rearrangement joins TRBV12-3 or TRBV12-4 to TRBJ1-2, with TRBD1 matching over 10 bases. This CDR3 region has 13 residues. J lost 8 bases, V lost 4 bases, and 4 bases had no gene match. The CDR3 nucleotides read TGTGCCAGCAGTTACGACAGGGGGCACGGCTACACCTTC. Its translation is CASSYDRGHGYTF.

This clonotype was recorded at least ten times. V gene TRBV24-1 combines with J gene TRBJ2-1; D may be TRBD1 or TRBD2 (6 bases each). The germline V gene has CDR1 KGHDR and CDR2 SFDVKD. V lost 5 bases, J lost 5 bases, and 18 bases lay in between. The CDR3 has 16 amino acids. The CDR3 here is CATSGSPGARDNEQFF. For the CDR3, the DNA is TGTGCCACCAGTGGGTCCCCGGGGGCGAGGGACAATGAGCAGTTCTTC.

The chain employs TRBV23-1 and TRBJ2-3; 7 bases line up with TRBD1. TRBV23-1 is reported as an ORF; its role is uncertain. CDR3 length: 16 residues. The junction had 15 bases not matched to a gene; V was cut back by 6 bases and J by 6 bases. CDR3 nucleotides: TGCGCCAGCAGAAAAAAACAGGGGATGGTTCCCGATACGCAGTATTTT. This translates into CASRKKQGMVPDTQYF.

The gene calls are TRBV5-1 and TRBJ2-1; D tentatively reads TRBD1 or TRBD2 (5 bases each). Per germline, CDR1 SGHRS and CDR2 YFSETQ. V dropped 4 bases and J dropped 2 bases, with 16 bases sitting between them. The CDR3 has 16 residues. In nucleotides, the CDR3 is TGCGCCAGCAGCCCTCGCCGGGACCAAGCCTACAATGAGCAGTTCTTC. It encodes CASSPRRDQAYNEQFF.

This clonotype was observed a handful of times. Written as DNA, the CDR3 is TGTGCCAGCAGCGTAGAGTGGGAGACCGTCTACGAGCAGTACTTC. This gives the protein CASSVEWETVYEQYF. The gene calls are TRBV9 and TRBJ2-7, with D possibly being TRBD2 (5 bases). This CDR3 comprises 15 residues. The germline V gene encodes CDR1 SGDLS and CDR2 YYNGEE. The V end lost 0 bases, the J end lost 3 bases, and 13 bases lay between the germline ends.

Many counts were recorded for this clonotype. The V call is TRBV20-1, the J call TRBJ1-1; weak D call: TRBD1 (5 bases). Germline V gene data show CDR1 as DFQATT and CDR2 as SNEGSKA (reference sequence). V dropped 1 base and J dropped 1 base, with 7 bases sitting between them. The CDR3 contains 13 residues. CDR3 amino acids: CSARGGTNTEAFF. The CDR3, as DNA: TGCAGTGCTAGAGGGGGGACGAACACTGAAGCTTTCTTT.

This clonotype was seen many times. The rearrangement uses TRBV29-1 and TRBJ1-3, with D unclear. The CDR3 totals 15 residues. Germline V lookup: CDR1 SQVTM, CDR2 ANQGSEA. The V end lost 7 bases, the J end lost 0 bases, and 16 bases lay between the germline ends. The CDR3 bases are TGCAGCGGATCCGAAGGGATGAGCTCTGGAAACACCATATATTTT. It codes for CSGSEGMSSGNTIYF.